Listed below are T cell receptor beta chains from one sample, sequenced in a study of T cell responses to AZD1222 COVID-19 vaccine. The repertoire was sequenced with immunoSEQ multiplex PCR; TCRdb's copy has only in-frame clones and lacks some. The sample lists about 100,000 clones, about 90% occurring once. This material consisted of peripheral blood, taken on day 0 of AZD1222 vaccination. The receptors originated from an adult in good health. CDR3s include the opening cysteine and the closing phenylalanine or tryptophan. The D gene is left open where the match is weak. The size of a clone is reported for some rows only, either as once, few or many, or as a class for expanded clones.

CDR3 protein,CDR3 DNA,CDR3 length,J gene,V gene,D gene,clone size
CASSLDRDGSPLHF,TGTGCCAGCAGCTTGGACAGGGATGGTTCACCCCTCCACTTT,14,TRBJ1-6,TRBV5-4,.,.
CASSFSFTGELFF,TGTGCCAGCAGCTTCAGTTTCACCGGGGAGCTGTTTTTT,13,TRBJ2-2,TRBV5-5,.,once
CASSLVASGTGEQYF,TGTGCCAGCAGCTTAGTGGCTAGCGGGACGGGGGAGCAGTACTTC,15,TRBJ2-7,TRBV7-3,TRBD2,.
CASSLNRAYEQYF,TGTGCCAGCAGTTTAAACAGAGCCTACGAGCAGTACTTC,13,TRBJ2-7,TRBV11-1,.,.
CASSFTSVETDTQYF,TGTGCCAGCAGTTTCACTAGCGTTGAGACAGATACGCAGTATTTT,15,TRBJ2-3,TRBV2,TRBD2,.
CASSIRGTSTDTQYF,TGTGCCAGTAGTATCCGGGGGACTAGCACAGATACGCAGTATTTT,15,TRBJ2-3,TRBV19,.,once
CASSDRYEQYF,TGTGCCAGCAGTGACAGATACGAGCAGTACTTC,11,TRBJ2-7,TRBV6-1,.,.
CSVEDASGAYEQYF,TGCAGCGTTGAAGATGCTAGCGGCGCCTACGAGCAGTACTTC,14,TRBJ2-7,TRBV29-1,TRBD2,.
CASSSDRGGYTF,TGTGCCAGCAGCTCAGACAGGGGAGGCTACACCTTC,12,TRBJ1-2,TRBV11-2,TRBD1,.
CASSRDMAGNTIYF,TGTGCCAGCAGCCGAGATATGGCTGGAAACACCATATATTTT,14,TRBJ1-3,TRBV3-1/TRBV3-2,.,.
CASSSHPSGRAREQFF,TGTGCCAGCAGTTCCCACCCTAGCGGGAGGGCCCGGGAGCAGTTCTTC,16,TRBJ2-1,TRBV27,TRBD2,.
CSASAADSGANVLTF,TGCAGTGCTAGTGCTGCTGACTCTGGGGCCAACGTCCTGACTTTC,15,TRBJ2-6,TRBV20-1,.,.
CASSYAQGTGNTIYF,TGTGCCAGCAGTTACGCCCAGGGAACTGGAAACACCATATATTTT,15,TRBJ1-3,TRBV6-5,.,once
CASSIGGQGGNQPQHF,TGTGCCAGTAGTATCGGAGGACAGGGAGGAAATCAGCCCCAGCATTTT,16,TRBJ1-5,TRBV19,TRBD1,.
CASRQGVEGSPLHF,TGCGCCAGCAGACAGGGAGTGGAAGGGTCACCCCTCCACTTT,14,TRBJ1-6,TRBV5-1,.,few
CASSVVNDWVSNQPQHF,TGTGCCAGCAGTGTGGTCAATGACTGGGTTAGCAATCAGCCCCAGCATTTT,17,TRBJ1-5,TRBV28,.,.
CASSLAGSGRALLDNEQFF,TGTGCCAGCAGCTTAGCGGGTAGCGGGAGGGCCCTCCTTGACAATGAGCAGTTCTTC,19,TRBJ2-1,TRBV7-7,TRBD2,once
CASRSRETPYSYGYTF,TGTGCCAGTAGGAGCAGGGAAACCCCTTATTCCTATGGCTACACCTTC,16,TRBJ1-2,TRBV19,.,.
CASSSPLAGGYTDTQYF,TGTGCCAGCAGCTCACCGCTGGCGGGAGGGTACACAGATACGCAGTATTTT,17,TRBJ2-3,TRBV7-9,TRBD2,.
CASSLLGGQNSPLHF,TGTGCCAGCAGTCTACTAGGTGGACAGAATTCACCCCTCCACTTT,15,TRBJ1-6,TRBV28,.,.
CASSLMGQGSGYTF,TGTGCCAGCAGTTTAATGGGACAGGGGAGTGGCTACACCTTC,14,TRBJ1-2,TRBV27,TRBD1,many
CASSLPTSGRAWNTGELFF,TGTGCCAGCTCACTCCCGACTAGCGGGAGGGCCTGGAACACCGGGGAGCTGTTTTTT,19,TRBJ2-2,TRBV18,TRBD2,.
CASSKVFTGGNEQYF,TGTGCCAGCAGCAAAGTGTTTACAGGGGGCAACGAGCAGTACTTC,15,TRBJ2-7,TRBV21-1,.,.
CSASIEFAHNEQFF,TGCAGTGCTAGTATAGAGTTCGCCCACAATGAGCAGTTCTTC,14,TRBJ2-1,TRBV20-1,.,.
CASSHFRGANTEAFF,TGTGCCAGTAGTCATTTCCGGGGAGCGAACACTGAAGCTTTCTTT,15,TRBJ1-1,TRBV19,.,.
CASSLDGSGNTIYF,TGCGCCAGCAGCTTGGATGGCTCTGGAAACACCATATATTTT,14,TRBJ1-3,TRBV5-1,.,.
CASSLSTGRGYTF,TGTGCCAGCAGTTTATCAACCGGACGTGGCTACACCTTC,13,TRBJ1-2,TRBV28,.,.
CASSLNRYQNTEAFF,TGTGCCAGCAGTCTCAACAGGTATCAGAACACTGAAGCTTTCTTT,15,TRBJ1-1,TRBV28,.,.
CASKVSGNYNEQFF,TGTGCCAGCAAGGTTAGCGGGAATTACAATGAGCAGTTCTTC,14,TRBJ2-1,TRBV6-5,TRBD2,.
CASSLRLGSTDTQYF,TGTGCCAGCAGCCTCCGACTAGGTAGCACAGATACGCAGTATTTT,15,TRBJ2-3,TRBV11-3,.,medium-sized
CASSWDRGYEQYF,TGTGCCAGCAGCTGGGACAGGGGGTACGAGCAGTACTTC,13,TRBJ2-7,TRBV7-2,TRBD1,.
CASSQVGKGYGYTF,TGCGCCAGCAGCCAAGTCGGTAAAGGGTATGGCTACACCTTC,14,TRBJ1-2,TRBV4-1,.,once
CASSQAGLGETQYF,TGTGCCAGCAGCCAAGCGGGGTTGGGAGAGACCCAGTACTTC,14,TRBJ2-5,TRBV3-1/TRBV3-2,.,.
CASSLAVNTEAFF,TGTGCCAGCAGCTTAGCAGTGAACACTGAAGCTTTCTTT,13,TRBJ1-1,TRBV11-2,.,.
CASSSGVHEQFF,TGTGCCAGCAGTTCGGGTGTCCATGAGCAGTTCTTC,12,TRBJ2-1,TRBV28,.,.
CASSSLADTQYF,TGTGCCAGCAGCTCCCTGGCAGATACGCAGTATTTT,12,TRBJ2-3,TRBV7-9,.,.
CASRPTGTRGNEQFF,TGTGCCAGCAGGCCCACCGGGACTAGAGGGAATGAGCAGTTCTTC,15,TRBJ2-1,TRBV6-6,TRBD2,.
CASSQEGGGTGNTIYF,TGCGCCAGCAGCCAAGAGGGAGGTGGGACTGGAAACACCATATATTTT,16,TRBJ1-3,TRBV4-1,.,.
CASSSLGRIGGAFF,TGTGCCAGCAGTTCCCTTGGACGGATCGGCGGAGCTTTCTTT,14,TRBJ1-1,TRBV6-2/TRBV6-3,.,many
CAWSLGGYYNEQFF,TGTGCCTGGAGTTTAGGGGGATACTACAATGAGCAGTTCTTC,14,TRBJ2-1,TRBV30,.,.
CASGKQGANSPLHF,TGTGCTAGTGGTAAACAGGGTGCCAATTCACCCCTCCACTTT,14,TRBJ1-6,TRBV12-5,.,.
CAISEGDGETQYF,TGTGCCATCAGTGAGGGGGACGGAGAGACCCAGTACTTC,13,TRBJ2-5,TRBV10-3,.,.